One sample yielded the 26 T cell receptor beta chains listed below, sequenced in a study of graft-versus-host responses after intestinal transplantation. Using immunoSEQ multiplex PCR, the repertoire was profiled, and TCRdb retains in-frame clones only, with some absent. The sample has about 17,000 clones; roughly 82% are singletons. Intraepithelial and lamina propria lymphocytes were released after the graft tissue was processed. Here the sequenced sample was ileum tissue, taken 17 days after transplant. The receptor set was obtained from a human patient who received an intestinal transplant, so some T cells may come from the graft donor.

Points on this clone: The identical CDR3 is also encoded by other nucleotide sequences in the sample. This chain uses TRBV7-9 with TRBJ2-7; D not resolved. Germline V gene sequence: CDR1 SEHNR, CDR2 FQNEAQ (reference sequence). V was shortened by 2 bases and J by 0 bases, with 2 bases between the two germline ends. The length of the CDR3 is 12 residues. In DNA, the CDR3 is TGTGCCAGCAGCTTATCCTCCTACGAGCAGTACTTC. Protein: CASSLSSYEQYF.

V and J are TRBV18 and TRBJ2-2, with D unresolved. This CDR3 is 13 amino acids long. CDR1 is KGHSH and CDR2 is LQKENI in the germline V gene. Trimming took 1 base from V and 6 from J, leaving 6 bases between them. The CDR3 DNA reads TGTGCCAGCTCACCACAGGTGGCCGGGGAGCTGTTTTTT. Protein: CASSPQVAGELFF.

The V call is TRBV5-1, the J call TRBJ1-3; D is ambiguous. V lost 4 bases, J lost 3 bases, and 17 bases lay in between. The CDR3 totals 16 residues. Germline assignment: CDR1 SGHRS and CDR2 YFSETQ. The CDR3 DNA reads TGCGCCAGCAGCCGGGTCGGGCCCACTCGTGGAAACACCATATATTTT. The encoded protein is CASSRVGPTRGNTIYF.

The genes are TRBV7-3 and TRBJ2-2; possibly TRBD2 for D (6 bases). V lost 5 bases and J 11 bases, leaving 18 bases between the germline ends. Looked up from germline, CDR1 is SGHTA and CDR2 is FQGTGA. The CDR3 loop spans 14 amino acids. The CDR3 spells CASSPGTSPTELFF. DNA of the CDR3: TGTGCCAGCAGCCCTGGGACTTCGCCAACAGAGCTGTTTTTT.

For this clone: This specimen includes other DNA sequences encoding the same CDR3. This chain joins TRBV28 and TRBJ1-3; TRBD1 might be the D (5 bases). V gave up 5 bases and J gave up 2 bases, with 10 bases separating them. The CDR3 runs 14 residues. Per germline, CDR1 MDHEN and CDR2 SYDVKM. The CDR3 DNA reads as TGTGCCAGCAGTCCCGGGGGTACTGGAAACACCATATATTTT. This translates into CASSPGGTGNTIYF.

V and J are TRBV4-1 and TRBJ1-5; D may be TRBD1 (6 bases). CDR1 MGHRA and CDR2 YSYEKL come from the germline V gene. The CDR3 extends over 15 amino acids. V was shortened by 1 base and J by 2 bases, with 9 bases between the two germline ends. The CDR3 bases are TGCGCCAGCAGCCAAGGACCAGGGGGCAATCAGCCCCAGCATTTT. Residues: CASSQGPGGNQPQHF.

This sequence joins TRBV5-1 and TRBJ2-1; no clear D. The CDR3 runs to 15 residues. V was shortened by 0 bases and J by 0 bases, with 7 bases between the two germline ends. From germline, CDR1 is SGHRS and CDR2 YFSETQ. This chain's CDR3 is CASSLAYLSYNEQFF. The CDR3 DNA reads TGCGCCAGCAGCTTGGCGTACCTCTCCTACAATGAGCAGTTCTTC.

This chain joins TRBV30 and TRBJ2-7; 9 bases agree with TRBD2. The CDR3 has 14 amino acids. Germline V lookup: CDR1 GTSNPN, CDR2 SVGIG (reference sequence). J lost 3 bases, V lost 5 bases, and 8 bases had no gene match. CDR3 residues: CAWEGLAGFYEQYF. Written as DNA, the CDR3 is TGTGCCTGGGAAGGGCTAGCGGGGTTCTACGAGCAGTACTTC.

This chain links TRBV6-5 with TRBJ2-7, with D perhaps TRBD1 or TRBD2 (6 bases each). Trimming removed 3 bases from V and 7 bases from J, with 16 bases in between. Germline CDR1 is MNHEY and CDR2 is SVGAGI. CDR3 size: 14 residues. In DNA form, the CDR3 reads TGTGCCAGCAGTTATTTTGGGGGGCTCTGGGAGCAGTACTTC. Amino acid sequence: CASSYFGGLWEQYF.

The chain's CDR3 is CASSLGGGGPSAKNIQYF. CDR3 in DNA: TGTGCCAGCAGCTTGGGCGGCGGTGGGCCCTCAGCCAAAAACATTCAGTACTTC. The rearrangement joins TRBV5-5 to TRBJ2-4; no clear D. Germline loops: CDR1 SGHKS, CDR2 YYEKEE (reference sequence). V was cut by 0 bases and J by 0 bases, with 16 bases left in between. This CDR3 contains 18 residues. The full variable domain, in which reference TRBV5-5 and TRBJ2-4 provide the parts outside the CDR3, is DAGVTQSPTHLIKTRGQQVTLRCSPISGHKSVSWYQQVLGQGPQFIFQYYEKEERGRGNFPDRFSARQFPNYSSELNVNALLLGDSALYLCASSLGGGGPSAKNIQYFGAGTRLSVL.

This clone was found once. CDR3 sequence reads: CASHGGYEQYF. The DNA for the CDR3 is TGTGCCAGCCACGGGGGCTACGAGCAGTACTTC. This chain connects TRBV28 to TRBJ2-5; possibly TRBD2 for D (6 bases). The DNA end favors TRBJ2-7, so the J call may be wrong. This CDR3 is 11 amino acids long. The germline V gene has CDR1 MDHEN and CDR2 SYDVKM.

The V call is TRBV7-4, the J call TRBJ1-2; 10 positions match TRBD1. In germline, CDR1 is SGHVT, CDR2 SQSDAQ. The CDR3 contains 16 residues. J lost 7 bases, V lost 7 bases, and 15 bases had no gene match. CDR3 sequence reads: CASKLPGQGLIGGYTF. The CDR3 bases are TGTGCCAGCAAACTACCGGGACAGGGGCTTATAGGTGGCTACACCTTC.

As regards this clone: Other DNA sequences of this sample code for an identical CDR3. The chain links TRBV29-1 to TRBJ2-7; 8 bases are shared with TRBD2. The CDR3 extends over 12 amino acids. The germline V gene has CDR1 SQVTM and CDR2 ANQGSEA. V was clipped by 3 bases and J by 4 bases; unmatched bases: 2. The CDR3 protein is CSVDSGNYEQYF. Written as DNA, the CDR3 is TGCAGCGTTGATAGCGGGAATTACGAGCAGTACTTC.

The rearrangement uses TRBV18 and TRBJ1-4; the D gene is possibly TRBD1 (5 bases). The CDR3 extends over 15 amino acids. Germline CDR1 and CDR2: KGHSH and LQKENI. V dropped 3 bases and J dropped 7 bases, with 15 bases sitting between them. The CDR3 nucleotides read TGTGCCAGCTCACCGACAGTGCTCGCTGGTGAAAAACTGTTTTTT. Residues: CASSPTVLAGEKLFF.

This rearrangement joins TRBV28 to TRBJ1-2; no firm D call. V was trimmed by 5 bases and J by 1 base, leaving 14 bases between them. CDR1 and CDR2 (germline): MDHEN, SYDVKM. The CDR3 spans 15 residues. The CDR3 DNA reads as TGTGCCAGCAGTATACCCCGGGAAGTTAACTATGGCTACACCTTC. Its protein product is CASSIPREVNYGYTF.

On this clone itself: A read error may account for a junction end that differs from germline. The chain links TRBV7-9 to TRBJ2-3, with D possibly matching TRBD2 (5 bases). The V gene's germline CDR1 is SEHNR and CDR2 FQNEAQ (reference sequence). This CDR3 is 14 amino acids long. The CDR3 loop is CASSLGSSTDTQYF. DNA of the CDR3: TGTGCCAGCAGCTTAGGGTCTAGCACTGATACGCAGTATTTT.

This clone was counted a single time. The identical CDR3 is also encoded by other nucleotide sequences in the sample. The chain couples TRBV18 to TRBJ2-1; TRBD2 might be the D (5 bases). The germline V gene has CDR1 KGHSH and CDR2 LQKENI. With 0 bases removed from V and 10 bases from J, the gap between germline ends came to 10 bases. The CDR3 sequence is 13 residues long. The DNA for the CDR3 is TGTGCCAGCTCACCACCCCTTCGGGGAGAGCAGTTCTTC. Encoded protein: CASSPPLRGEQFF. Based on the CDR3 plus reference TRBV18 and TRBJ2-1, the full variable domain is NAGVMQNPRHLVRRRGQEARLRCSPMKGHSHVYWYRQLPEEGLKFMVYLQKENIIDESGMPKERFSAEFPKEGPSILRIQQVVRGDSAAYFCASSPPLRGEQFFGPGTRLTVL.

The chain is built from TRBV7-8 and TRBJ2-1; 8 bases are a match to TRBD2. This CDR3 is 16 amino acids long. With V trimmed by 5 bases and J by 8 bases, 14 bases remained unmatched. Germline-derived CDR1 and CDR2 are SGHVS and FQNEAQ. The DNA of the CDR3 is TGTGCCAGCAGCCCAAGAGGAGGAGCGGGAGCCCATGAGCAGTTCTTC. This encodes CASSPRGGAGAHEQFF.

The genes are TRBV4-1 and TRBJ2-5, with TRBD2 identical over 7 bases. The CDR3 runs to 18 residues. Trimming cost V 0 bases and J 0 bases; bases outside gene matches: 10. CDR1 MGHRA and CDR2 YSYEKL come from the germline V gene. The CDR3 here is CASSQDRGGTTNQETQYF. The CDR3 DNA reads TGCGCCAGCAGCCAAGATCGGGGCGGGACTACCAACCAAGAGACCCAGTACTTC.

The J gene is TRBJ2-2, the V gene TRBV9; TRBD1 agrees at 8 bases. The CDR3 is made up of 17 amino acids. Germline V gene sequence: CDR1 SGDLS, CDR2 YYNGEE. The trim removed 5 bases at V and 5 bases at J, leaving 14 bases unmatched. This chain's CDR3 is CASSDPRQGAKTGELFF. CDR3 in DNA: TGTGCCAGCAGTGACCCTAGGCAGGGGGCCAAAACCGGGGAGCTGTTTTTT. Supplemented by reference TRBV9 and TRBJ2-2, the full variable domain reads DSGVTQTPKHLITATGQRVTLRCSPRSGDLSVYWYQQSLDQGLQFLIQYYNGEERAKGNILERFSAQQFPDLHSELNLSSLELGDSALYFCASSDPRQGAKTGELFFGEGSRLTVL.

The chain joins TRBV5-1 to TRBJ2-3; D is undetermined. Germline CDR1 is SGHRS and CDR2 is YFSETQ. Trimming shortened V by 4 bases and J by 1 base, and 13 bases separated the two germline ends. This CDR3 comprises 15 residues. CDR3 DNA: TGCGCCAGCAGCCCCCGTGAGCGCCGCACAGATACGCAGTATTTT. Residues: CASSPRERRTDTQYF.

The V and J genes are TRBV27 and TRBJ1-2; no clear D gene. CDR1 is MNHEY and CDR2 is SMNVEV in the germline V gene (reference sequence). CDR3 size: 17 residues. V was clipped by 1 base and J by 7 bases, with 22 bases between them. CDR3 sequence reads: CASSLFPPDSVYSGYTF. CDR3 DNA: TGTGCCAGCAGTTTATTCCCGCCAGATAGCGTGTACAGTGGCTACACCTTC.

The rearrangement links TRBV2 to TRBJ2-7, with 8 nucleotides matching TRBD1. The CDR3 sequence is 17 residues long. The ends lost 6 bases at V and 0 bases at J; junction bases unmatched: 13. Germline V gives CDR1 SNHLY, CDR2 FYNNEI. In DNA form, the CDR3 reads TGTGCCAGCAGACCGATAAAAACAGGGGGGTACTCCTACGAGCAGTACTTC. As protein: CASRPIKTGGYSYEQYF.

J is TRBJ2-6 and V is TRBV9; TRBD1 might be the D (6 bases). V was clipped by 4 bases and J by 2 bases, with 16 bases between them. CDR1 and CDR2 from the germline V gene are SGDLS and YYNGEE. The CDR3 contains 17 residues. The CDR3 region has the DNA TGTGCCAGCAGCCCACGATCAGGGGTCGCTGGGGCCAACGTCCTGACTTTC. It translates to CASSPRSGVAGANVLTF.

This clone appeared once. V gene TRBV7-3 combines with J gene TRBJ2-1; D ambiguous. CDR1 SGHTA and CDR2 FQGTGA come from the germline V gene. The CDR3 totals 20 residues. V gave up 5 bases and J gave up 0 bases, with 26 bases separating them. CDR3 sequence: CASSPYHIPFSSSSYNEQFF. The CDR3 coding sequence is TGTGCCAGCAGCCCCTACCACATTCCCTTCTCCTCGAGCTCCTACAATGAGCAGTTCTTC.

The rearrangement links TRBV30 to TRBJ2-5; no firm D call. Germline V gene lookup returns CDR1 GTSNPN and CDR2 SVGIG (reference sequence). Trimming took off 0 bases at V and 2 bases at J, with 10 bases between the two ends. There are 14 residues in the CDR3. In DNA, the CDR3 is TGTGCCTGGAGTGTCGGCAAACTACAAGAGACCCAGTACTTC. This gives the protein CAWSVGKLQETQYF.